The 5 T cell receptor beta chains given below trace back to one sample, sequenced in a study of T cell clones after liver transplantation. Produced via immunoSEQ multiplex PCR; TCRdb's table is partial and in-frame only. Among just under 60,000 clones, less than 85% were seen once, and the ten largest hold about 2.6%. This sample comprised CD4+ T cells from blood, obtained at the roughly 16-month timepoint. These receptors all stem from a human patient who received a liver transplant. Some T cells may have originated in the graft donor.

The chain recombines TRBV29-1 with TRBJ2-5; D might be TRBD1 (5 bases). The CDR3 loop spans 13 amino acids. Trimming left V 8 bases short and J 1 base short, with 14 bases between. Germline V gene lookup returns CDR1 SQVTM and CDR2 ANQGSEA. The CDR3 DNA follows: TGCAGCTTTTCAGGGTCGGGCCAAGAGACCCAGTACTTC. Translation: CSFSGSGQETQYF.

The chain carries TRBV7-2 and TRBJ2-1, with 10 nucleotides matching TRBD2. CDR3 length equals 15 residues. Germline V gene data show CDR1 as SGHTA and CDR2 as FQGNSA. V trimming: 2 bases; J trimming: 7 bases; junction bases outside the gene matches: 5. The CDR3 loop is CASSLRSSGSNEQFF. CDR3 DNA: TGTGCCAGCAGCTTACGGTCTAGCGGGAGTAATGAGCAGTTCTTC.

V is TRBV28 and J is TRBJ2-7; perhaps D is TRBD1 or TRBD2 (5 bases each). The CDR3 has 15 amino acids. Germline CDR1 reads MDHEN; CDR2 reads SYDVKM. The V and J ends lost 1 base and 5 bases respectively, with 15 bases between them. Here the CDR3 reads CASSLSGIKRDEQYF. The CDR3 DNA follows: TGTGCCAGCAGTTTATCAGGGATCAAGAGGGACGAGCAGTACTTC.

This clone has a handful of counts. The chain joins TRBV5-1 to TRBJ2-3, with D possibly matching TRBD2 (7 bases). The germline V and J ends were trimmed by 4 bases and 7 bases, with 22 bases remaining between them. This CDR3 is built from 16 residues. Germline CDR1 and CDR2: SGHRS and YFSETQ. The CDR3 protein is CASSPTAGAGRNTQYF. As DNA, the CDR3 is TGCGCCAGCAGCCCCACGGCGGGGGCAGGTAGAAATACGCAGTATTTT.

This clone was observed once. The chain joins TRBV4-3 to TRBJ2-2; 10 nucleotides match TRBD2. CDR3 length: 14 residues. V lost 0 bases to trimming and J lost 8 bases; unmatched junction nucleotides: 0. Per the germline V gene, CDR1 is LGHNA and CDR2 is YSLEER. This CDR3 is CASSQELAGGELFF. CDR3 sequence (DNA): TGCGCCAGCAGCCAAGAACTAGCGGGAGGGGAGCTGTTTTTT.